One and the same sample provided the 23 T cell receptor beta chains below, sequenced in a study of blood T cell repertoires in COVID-19 (dated by TCRdb to 2019 to 2021). The library was obtained by the immunoSEQ multiplex PCR assay. TCRdb took this table from immuneACCESS and kept in-frame rearrangements with V and J called. Such tables lack part of the clones; where checked against another copy, unresolved V genes explain under half of the gap, and the rest is unexplained. The sample contains about 350,000 clones, approximately 88% of them found a single time. 9.5% to 10% of the sample comes from the top ten. Sequences were obtained from peripheral blood. Receptors originate from a young man with COVID-19, enrolled during active disease.

The rearrangement links TRBV19 to TRBJ2-1, with D possibly being TRBD2 (7 bases). The CDR3 has 17 residues. Per germline, CDR1 LNHDA and CDR2 SQIVND (reference sequence). The V and J ends lost 3 bases and 5 bases respectively, with 20 bases between them. CDR3 in DNA: TGTGCCAGTAGTATGGGTCCGGGGGGCGGCTGGAACAATGAGCAGTTCTTC. Protein: CASSMGPGGGWNNEQFF. The full variable domain, with the rest looked up from reference TRBV19 and TRBJ2-1, is DGGITQSPKYLFRKEGQNVTLSCEQNLNHDAMYWYRQDPGQGLRLIYYSQIVNDFQKGDIAEGYSVSREKKESFPLTVTSAQKNPTAFYLCASSMGPGGGWNNEQFFGPGTRLTVL.

The chain uses TRBV3-1 (or the pseudogene TRBV3-2) and TRBJ1-2; D is unresolved. The ends were cut back, 4 bases at V and 7 bases at J, with 16 bases in the middle. CDR3 length: 14 residues. CDR1 is LGHDT and CDR2 is YNNKEL in the germline V gene (reference sequence). CDR3 amino acids: CASSPPGGGSGYTF. The CDR3 DNA reads TGTGCCAGCAGCCCCCCAGGAGGAGGGAGTGGCTACACCTTC.

This chain connects TRBV27 to TRBJ2-3; D possibly corresponds to TRBD2 (6 bases). CDR3 length: 15 amino acids. V was trimmed by 5 bases and J by 2 bases, leaving 14 bases between them. CDR1 MNHEY and CDR2 SMNVEV come from the germline V gene (reference sequence). CDR3 residues: CASSDRDSHTDTQYF. CDR3 nucleotides: TGTGCCAGCAGTGACCGGGACTCGCACACAGATACGCAGTATTTT.

This clone came up a few times. The chain recombines TRBV6-5 with TRBJ1-1; tentative D call: TRBD1 (5 bases). The germline CDR1 and CDR2 sequences are MNHEY and SVGAGI. Trimming left V 5 bases short and J 5 bases short, with 12 bases between. The CDR3 length is 13 residues. Here the CDR3 reads CASSIVQGTEAFF. In nucleotides, the CDR3 is TGTGCCAGCAGTATAGTTCAGGGTACTGAAGCTTTCTTT.

The DNA of the CDR3 is TGTGCCAGCTCACCAGGAGCTAGCCGTTCCTTGAGCTCCTACGAGCAGTACTTC. Translation gives CASSPGASRSLSSYEQYF. The genes are TRBV18 and TRBJ2-7, with a possible D match to TRBD2 (5 bases). Trimming took 2 bases from V and 0 from J, leaving 20 bases between them. Germline V gene lookup returns CDR1 KGHSH and CDR2 LQKENI. CDR3 length equals 18 residues.

This clone was seen more than once but under ten times. V is TRBV28 and J is TRBJ2-5; TRBD2 aligns across 15 bases. This CDR3 is built from 17 residues. J lost 4 bases, V lost 3 bases, and 6 bases had no gene match. Germline V lookup: CDR1 MDHEN, CDR2 SYDVKM. CDR3 loop: CASSFGGLAGGGETQYF. CDR3 DNA sequence: TGTGCCAGCAGTTTTGGGGGACTAGCGGGAGGAGGAGAGACCCAGTACTTC.

This clone was detected once. The V and J genes are TRBV4-3 and TRBJ1-2, with D unresolved. This CDR3 has 14 amino acids. Germline CDR1 LGHNA, CDR2 YSLEER. With 4 bases removed from V and 0 bases from J, the gap between germline ends came to 9 bases. The CDR3 here is CASSRAGTNYGYTF. The CDR3 DNA sequence: TGCGCCAGCAGCCGCGCCGGGACTAACTATGGCTACACCTTC.

This clone appeared a few times. The chain carries TRBV23-1 and TRBJ2-7; unclear D gene. TRBV23-1 has ORF status, its function being uncertain. The V and J ends lost 8 bases and 5 bases respectively, with 13 bases between them. The CDR3 is 12 residues long. CDR3 residues: CASPPIAHEQYF. CDR3 DNA sequence: TGCGCCAGCCCCCCCATAGCTCACGAGCAGTACTTC.

V is TRBV7-6 and J is TRBJ1-2; 10 bases line up with TRBD1. The CDR3 runs 15 residues. Germline CDR1 and CDR2: SGHVS and FNYEAQ. The V segment lost 5 bases and the J segment 4 bases; nucleotides outside the gene matches: 7. CDR3 bases: TGTGCCAGCAGCGGTCCGGGACAGGGGCGCTATGGCTACACCTTC. Its translation: CASSGPGQGRYGYTF.

The chain is built from TRBV6-5 and TRBJ2-7; 10 bases map to TRBD1. The germline gives CDR1 MNHEY, CDR2 SVGAGI. The CDR3 extends over 15 amino acids. V lost 5 bases and J lost 0; bases outside the gene matches: 4. CDR3 DNA sequence: TGTGCCAGCAGTACTTGGACAGGGGGCTCCTACGAGCAGTACTTC. It codes for CASSTWTGGSYEQYF.

The chain joins TRBV14 to TRBJ2-5; possibly TRBD1 for D (6 bases). Germline lookup yields CDR1 SGHDN and CDR2 FVKESK. This CDR3 contains 17 residues. The V gene lost 3 bases and the J gene lost 1 base, with 18 bases spanning the gap. CDR3 residues: CASSQASGTYAQETQYF. The CDR3, as DNA: TGTGCCAGCAGCCAGGCTTCCGGGACATATGCCCAAGAGACCCAGTACTTC.

The V and J genes are TRBV25-1 and TRBJ1-2; possible D gene TRBD1, 6 bases. This CDR3 has 17 amino acids. Trimming cost V 3 bases and J 0 bases, with 17 bases left between them. The germline CDR1 and CDR2 sequences are MGHDK and SYGVNS. The DNA for the CDR3 is TGTGCCAGCAGTGATCCCAGGTTGGGGGCGGCTAACTATGGCTACACCTTC. Translated, it gives CASSDPRLGAANYGYTF.

The V and J genes are TRBV5-3 and TRBJ2-7; D is unresolved. TRBV5-3 is identified as an open reading frame with a role that is uncertain. The CDR3 length is 12 residues. Trimming cost V 4 bases and J 3 bases, with 8 bases left between them. The CDR3 region has the DNA TGTGCCAGAAGCCCACCAGTCTACGAGCAGTACTTC. This sequence encodes CARSPPVYEQYF.

V is TRBV7-3 and J is TRBJ2-3, with TRBD2 matching over 8 bases. V lost 7 bases and J lost 5; bases outside the gene matches: 5. The CDR3 is 13 residues long. CDR1 and CDR2 (germline): SGHTA, FQGTGA. CDR3 amino acids: CASTNAGGDTQYF. Here the CDR3 DNA reads TGTGCCAGCACCAATGCGGGGGGAGATACGCAGTATTTT. Full variable domain (outside the CDR3, taken from reference TRBV7-3 and TRBJ2-3): GAGVSQTPSNKVTEKGKYVELRCDPISGHTALYWYRQSLGQGPEFLIYFQGTGAADDSGLPNDRFFAVRPEGSVSTLKIQRTERGDSAVYLCASTNAGGDTQYFGPGTRLTVL.

This rearrangement joins TRBV7-3 to TRBJ2-1, with 9 positions matching TRBD2. The CDR3 runs 15 residues. V was clipped by 3 bases and J by 2 bases; unmatched bases: 2. The V gene's germline CDR1 is SGHTA and CDR2 FQGTGA. This chain's CDR3 is CASSFLAGAYNEQFF. The CDR3 region has the DNA TGTGCCAGCAGCTTCTTAGCGGGGGCCTACAATGAGCAGTTCTTC. Variable domain in full (rest from reference TRBV7-3 and TRBJ2-1): GAGVSQTPSNKVTEKGKYVELRCDPISGHTALYWYRQSLGQGPEFLIYFQGTGAADDSGLPNDRFFAVRPEGSVSTLKIQRTERGDSAVYLCASSFLAGAYNEQFFGPGTRLTVL.

V is TRBV4-3 and J is TRBJ2-1, with TRBD1 matching over 7 bases. V shed 1 base and J 7 bases; nucleotides not matched to a gene: 4. This CDR3 spans 14 amino acids. The germline V gene encodes CDR1 LGHNA and CDR2 YSLEER. The CDR3 sequence: CASSQVVRGNEQFF. CDR3 in DNA: TGCGCCAGCAGCCAAGTTGTCAGGGGGAATGAGCAGTTCTTC.

The chain uses TRBV9 and TRBJ1-6, with 9 bases lining up with TRBD1. The CDR3 loop spans 16 amino acids. Germline V CDR1 and CDR2: SGDLS, YYNGEE. J lost 5 bases, V lost 4 bases, and 7 bases had no gene match. The CDR3 nucleotides are TGTGCCAGCAGCACGAGGAGGGACAGGGATAATTCACCCCTCCACTTT. It yields the protein CASSTRRDRDNSPLHF. Complete variable domain (other parts from reference TRBV9 and TRBJ1-6): DSGVTQTPKHLITATGQRVTLRCSPRSGDLSVYWYQQSLDQGLQFLIQYYNGEERAKGNILERFSAQQFPDLHSELNLSSLELGDSALYFCASSTRRDRDNSPLHFGNGTRLTVT.

The chain recombines TRBV3-1 (or the pseudogene TRBV3-2) with TRBJ2-5; a weak D match, TRBD2 (6 bases). Germline CDR1 is LGHDT and CDR2 is YNNKEL (reference sequence). V lost 1 base, J lost 4 bases, and 10 bases lay in between. This CDR3 contains 14 residues. The CDR3, as DNA: TGTGCCAGCAGCCAAGTTGACGGGGGAGAGACCCAGTACTTC. Protein product: CASSQVDGGETQYF.

V gene TRBV3-1 (or the pseudogene TRBV3-2) combines with J gene TRBJ1-1; D ambiguous. This CDR3 is 16 amino acids long. Germline V gene lookup returns CDR1 LGHDT and CDR2 YNNKEL (reference sequence). V shed 1 base and J shed 5 bases, with 17 bases lying between them. The CDR3 here is CASSQVGGTGRTEAFF. CDR3 sequence (DNA): TGTGCCAGCAGCCAAGTAGGAGGAACGGGGAGAACTGAAGCTTTCTTT.

Written as DNA, the CDR3 is TGTGCCAGTAGTGTGGAGCTACGGGGGGCCAATGAGCAGTTCTTC. Encoded protein: CASSVELRGANEQFF. The V and J genes are TRBV19 and TRBJ2-1; D perhaps matches TRBD2 (7 bases). V dropped 5 bases and J dropped 6 bases, with 17 bases sitting between them. The CDR3 is made up of 15 amino acids. From germline, CDR1 is LNHDA and CDR2 SQIVND (reference sequence).

This clone was seen just once. This chain uses TRBV19 with TRBJ1-2; maybe TRBD1 (5 bases). Germline lookup yields CDR1 LNHDA and CDR2 SQIVND (reference sequence). The CDR3 length is 16 residues. V lost 5 bases and J 1 base, leaving 17 bases between the germline ends. CDR3: CASSERGRRDNYGYTF. The CDR3, as DNA: TGTGCCAGTAGTGAACGCGGCCGCAGGGATAACTATGGCTACACCTTC.

The chain has TRBV6-5 and TRBJ1-2; TRBD1 matches at 7 bases. V trimming: 3 bases; J trimming: 3 bases; junction bases outside the gene matches: 4. CDR1 is MNHEY and CDR2 is SVGAGI in the germline V gene. This CDR3 spans 14 amino acids. CDR3 DNA: TGTGCCAGCAGTTATGACAGGGAGTACTATGGCTACACCTTC. Protein sequence: CASSYDREYYGYTF.

This chain uses TRBV24-1 with TRBJ2-1; 9 nucleotides agree with TRBD1. V lost 8 bases, J lost 2 bases, and 3 bases stayed unmatched. The CDR3 totals 14 residues. The V gene's germline CDR1 is KGHDR and CDR2 SFDVKD. CDR3 in DNA: TGTGCCACCACCGGGACAGGGCCCTACAATGAGCAGTTCTTC. Its translation: CATTGTGPYNEQFF.